Listed below are T cell receptor beta chains from one sample, sequenced in a study of beta chain features in type 1 diabetes. TCRdb's table, derived via immunoSEQ multiplex PCR, lists solely in-frame clones and lacks some. The data show hundreds of thousands of clones, roughly 8% seen once. Sample: central memory CD4+ T cells from blood. The receptors originated from a woman aged 18-30 years in good health. The CDR3 runs from the conserved cysteine through the conserved F or W. A D gene is named only where the DNA matches it firmly. Part of the rows lack a size; the others show once, few, many or a class for expanded clones.

TRBJ2-3	NA	TRBV4-2	few	CASSQALLTDTQYF	TGTGCCAGCAGCCAGGCGCTCCTCACAGATACGCAGTATTTT
TRBJ2-3	NA	TRBV5-4	few	CASSLRGSADTQYF	TGTGCCAGCAGCCTGAGGGGGAGTGCAGATACGCAGTATTTT
TRBJ2-7	NA	TRBV4-3	few	CASSQEWSYEQYF	TGCGCCAGCAGCCAAGAATGGAGCTACGAGCAGTACTTC
TRBJ2-5	TRBD2	TRBV15	NA	CATSSGAGLAGGIETQYF	TGTGCCACCAGCAGCGGGGCGGGGCTAGCGGGTGGAATTGAGACCCAGTACTTC
TRBJ2-2	NA	TRBV7-8	few	CASSLVGRTGELFF	TGTGCCAGCAGCTTAGTAGGTCGCACCGGGGAGCTGTTTTTT
TRBJ2-6	NA	TRBV7-2	NA	CASSLVTPSGANVLTF	TGTGCCAGCAGCTTAGTCACACCCTCTGGGGCCAACGTCCTGACTTTC
TRBJ2-5	NA	TRBV6-1	NA	CASTQGLQETQYF	TGTGCCAGCACCCAGGGACTCCAAGAGACCCAGTACTTC
TRBJ2-7	TRBD1	TRBV6-5	NA	CASSQKGAWDF	TGTGCCAGCAGTCAAAAGGGGGCATGGGACTTC
TRBJ2-2	TRBD2	TRBV5-4	few	CASSAPLAGLNTGELFF	TGTGCCAGCAGCGCACCGTTAGCGGGCCTAAACACCGGGGAGCTGTTTTTT
TRBJ2-1	NA	TRBV6-6	many	CASRRETEQFF	TGTGCCAGCAGACGGGAGACTGAGCAGTTCTTC
TRBJ1-2	NA	TRBV7-2	few	CASSFLVGQTYGYTF	TGTGCCAGCAGCTTCCTCGTGGGACAAACCTATGGCTACACCTTC
TRBJ2-2	TRBD2	TRBV6-1	few	CASSDRARLAGVTGELFF	TGTGCCAGCAGTGACCGCGCCCGACTAGCGGGAGTAACCGGGGAGCTGTTTTTT
TRBJ1-1	NA	TRBV6-1	NA	CATDEQYDTEAFF	TGTGCCACTGACGAACAGTACGACACTGAAGCTTTCTTT
TRBJ1-1	NA	TRBV18	NA	CASSPVEGWDTEAFF	TGTGCCAGCTCACCGGTAGAGGGGTGGGACACTGAAGCTTTCTTT
TRBJ2-3	NA	TRBV19	once	CATHSGDTDTQYF	TGTGCCACTCACAGCGGTGACACAGATACGCAGTATTTT
TRBJ2-7	NA	TRBV6-5	NA	CASSYINEQYF	TGTGCCAGCAGTTATATAAACGAGCAGTACTTC
TRBJ1-5	NA	TRBV6-4	NA	CATSCWLTISNQPQHF	TGTGCCACCTCGTGCTGGCTAACAATTAGCAATCAGCCCCAGCATTTT
TRBJ2-1	TRBD1	TRBV2	NA	CASSAQGGQYNEQFF	TGTGCCAGCAGCGCACAGGGGGGACAATACAATGAGCAGTTCTTC
TRBJ2-3	NA	TRBV10-3	NA	CATRLVGGADTQYF	TGTGCCACCAGATTGGTTGGCGGCGCAGATACGCAGTATTTT
TRBJ1-6	TRBD1	TRBV29-1	NA	CSVQTGMRSPLHF	TGCAGCGTTCAGACAGGGATGCGGTCACCCCTCCACTTT
TRBJ2-1	NA	TRBV12-2	few	CASRLVRGTSGYDDSYNEQFF	TGTGCAAGTCGCTTAGTGAGGGGGACTAGCGGGTACGACGACTCCTACAATGAGCAGTTCTTC
TRBJ1-1	TRBD1	TRBV5-4	few	CASSGGLNTEAFF	TGTGCCAGCTCAGGGGGATTAAACACTGAAGCTTTCTTT
TRBJ1-2	NA	TRBV15	few	CATSRSLIQGRDGYTF	TGTGCCACCAGCAGATCCCTAATACAGGGCCGGGATGGCTACACCTTC
TRBJ2-7	NA	TRBV4-2	many	CASSPVMRQDYEQYF	TGTGCCAGCAGCCCGGTTATGAGGCAGGACTACGAGCAGTACTTC
TRBJ2-7	NA	TRBV18	few	CASSPRQGGNYEQYF	TGTGCCAGCTCACCAAGACAGGGCGGGAATTACGAGCAGTACTTC
TRBJ1-4	TRBD1	TRBV7-3	few	CASSSDRDGEKLFF	TGTGCCAGCAGTTCGGACAGGGATGGAGAAAAACTGTTTTTT
TRBJ2-7	NA	TRBV18	NA	CASSPAPYEQYF	TGTGCCAGCTCACCTGCCCCTTACGAGCAGTACTTC
TRBJ2-3	NA	TRBV11-3	few	CASSPGLVSGTDTQYF	TGTGCCAGCAGCCCAGGGTTGGTAAGCGGCACAGATACGCAGTATTTT
TRBJ2-1	TRBD1	TRBV27	few	CASSQSWTGGYNEQFF	TGTGCCAGCAGTCAATCCTGGACAGGGGGCTACAATGAGCAGTTCTTC
TRBJ1-2	NA	TRBV28	few	CATPSGTTGGYTF	TGTGCCACCCCGTCCGGGACGACGGGCGGCTACACCTTC
TRBJ1-2	TRBD1	TRBV28	NA	CALGQFNYGYTF	TGTGCACTGGGACAGTTTAACTATGGCTACACCTTC
TRBJ2-7	TRBD2	TRBV5-1	few	CASSLGASGVSYEQYF	TGCGCCAGCAGCTTGGGAGCTAGCGGGGTATCCTACGAGCAGTACTTC
TRBJ2-5	NA	TRBV12-2	many	CASRLPLIPVETQYF	TGTGCAAGTCGCCTACCACTGATACCAGTGGAGACCCAGTACTTC
TRBJ2-6	NA	TRBV14	many	CASSRAAGANVLTF	TGTGCCAGCTCCAGGGCGGCTGGGGCCAACGTCCTGACTTTC
TRBJ2-1	NA	TRBV7-2	few	CASARTQGNEQFF	TGTGCCAGCGCACGGACCCAGGGGAATGAGCAGTTCTTC
TRBJ2-3	TRBD2	TRBV19	many	CASRPELADPSTDTQYF	TGTGCCAGTAGACCCGAACTAGCGGACCCTAGCACAGATACGCAGTATTTT
TRBJ1-2	NA	TRBV7-9	few	CASSEQQGYYGYTF	TGTGCCAGCAGCGAACAACAGGGATACTATGGCTACACCTTC
TRBJ1-1	TRBD1	TRBV10-3	NA	CASRQGPNTEAFF	TGTGCCAGCCGACAGGGCCCGAACACTGAAGCTTTCTTT
TRBJ2-7	NA	TRBV4-3	few	CASSQEWASEQYF	TGCGCCAGCAGCCAAGAGTGGGCGAGCGAGCAGTACTTC
TRBJ2-5	TRBD1	TRBV2	NA	CASSLNRGFDSRQTQYF	TGTGCCAGCAGTCTCAACAGGGGGTTCGATTCACGGCAGACCCAGTACTTC
TRBJ2-3	NA	TRBV7-3	NA	CASSFYGAHTQYF	TGTGCCAGCAGCTTTTATGGGGCGCATACGCAGTATTTT
TRBJ1-2	NA	TRBV7-3	NA	CASSFPRVNYGYTF	TGTGCCAGCAGCTTTCCCCGAGTAAACTATGGCTACACCTTC